These 14 T cell receptor beta chains originate from one sample sequenced in a study of CD8 T cells in ankylosing spondylitis. TCRdb reprocessed the 5' RACE reads with MiXCR, giving one entry per CDR3 protein. The table includes some 270,000 distinct CDR3 sequences, approximately 30% detected once. The sequenced sample consisted of blood, either unsorted or a sorted T cell fraction (not recorded which). These receptors all stem from a male donor with ankylosing spondylitis or in good health (not recorded which).

This rearrangement joins TRBV7-9 to TRBJ2-2; tentative D call: TRBD1 (5 bases). V lost 11 bases and J lost 2, with 12 bases in between. In germline, CDR1 is SEHNR, CDR2 FQNEAQ (reference sequence). The CDR3 covers 13 residues. The CDR3 loop reads CASGRGNTGELFF. The CDR3 DNA follows: TGTGCCTCAGGGCGTGGAAACACCGGGGAGCTGTTTTTT.

The chain links TRBV20-1 to TRBJ2-1, with 9 nucleotides matching TRBD2. Looked up from germline, CDR1 is DFQATT and CDR2 is SNEGSKA (reference sequence). V lost 1 base to trimming and J lost 3 bases; unmatched junction nucleotides: 10. CDR3 length: 17 residues. CDR3 bases: TGCAGTGCTAGAGTTAGGCGGGGGGGCCCTTACTACAATGAGCAGTTCTTC. Residues: CSARVRRGGPYYNEQFF.

The V gene is TRBV20-1, the J gene TRBJ1-5; D not certain. The CDR3 has 14 amino acids. Germline V gene sequence: CDR1 DFQATT, CDR2 SNEGSKA (reference sequence). The V end lost 3 bases, the J end lost 5 bases, and 14 bases lay between the germline ends. The CDR3 region has the DNA TGCAGTGCTAGTTTGGACCGCGAAGATCAGCCCCAGCATTTT. This gives the protein CSASLDREDQPQHF.

This clonotype showed up just a few times. CDR3 amino acids: CASSYSSGGSYNEQFF. The CDR3 DNA reads as TGTGCCAGCAGTTACTCTAGCGGGGGCTCCTACAATGAGCAGTTCTTC. This chain connects TRBV6-5 to TRBJ2-1; 9 nucleotides match TRBD2. J gave up 0 bases and V 0 bases, and 0 bases lay outside the gene matches. The CDR3 covers 16 residues. The germline V gene encodes CDR1 MNHEY and CDR2 SVGAGI.

This clonotype was picked up a small number of times. This chain joins TRBV6-1 and TRBJ2-7; 9 bases line up with TRBD2. The V gene's germline CDR1 is MNHNS and CDR2 SASEGT. The CDR3 is 14 amino acids. The junction had 5 bases not matched to a gene; V was cut back by 5 bases and J by 3 bases. The CDR3 loop reads CASSRGLALYEQYF. The CDR3 DNA sequence: TGTGCCAGCAGTCGGGGACTAGCCCTCTACGAGCAGTACTTC.

This clonotype was detected many times. The chain couples TRBV29-1 to TRBJ2-5, with TRBD1 matching 10 bases. With V trimmed by 4 bases and J by 4 bases, 3 bases remained unmatched. Germline CDR1 and CDR2: SQVTM and ANQGSEA. This CDR3 spans 13 amino acids. The CDR3 region is CSVAWDRGETQYF. The CDR3, as DNA: TGCAGCGTTGCTTGGGACAGGGGAGAGACCCAGTACTTC. The whole variable domain, remainder taken from reference TRBV29-1 and TRBJ2-5, is SAVISQKPSRDICQRGTSLTIQCQVDSQVTMMFWYRQQPGQSLTLIATANQGSEATYESGFVIDKFPISRPNLTFSTLTVSNMSPEDSSIYLCSVAWDRGETQYFGPGTRLLVL.

The chain recombines TRBV7-9 with TRBJ1-4; 9 nucleotides match TRBD1. CDR3 length: 15 residues. J gave up 4 bases and V 5 bases, and 5 bases lay outside the gene matches. Germline CDR1 is SEHNR and CDR2 is FQNEAQ (reference sequence). The DNA of the CDR3 is TGTGCCAGCAGCGTGACAGGGGGAAGTAATGAAAAACTGTTTTTT. Translated, it gives CASSVTGGSNEKLFF.

The chain links TRBV28 to TRBJ1-4; D remains unclear. V was clipped by 6 bases and J by 3 bases, with 5 bases between them. This CDR3 has 12 residues. Germline V gene sequence: CDR1 MDHEN, CDR2 SYDVKM. The CDR3: CASSRPNEKLFF. In nucleotides, the CDR3 is TGTGCCAGCAGCCGACCTAATGAAAAACTGTTTTTT.

The V call is TRBV12-3 or TRBV12-4, the J call TRBJ2-7; D possibly corresponds to TRBD1 (6 bases). The V gene lost 7 bases and the J gene lost 3 bases, with 10 bases spanning the gap. This CDR3 comprises 12 residues. The CDR3 spells CASTGAGYEQYF. The CDR3 DNA reads TGTGCCAGCACAGGGGCGGGCTACGAGCAGTACTTC.

Only a few counts were recorded for this clonotype. This rearrangement joins TRBV20-1 to TRBJ1-5, with 8 nucleotides matching TRBD1. Germline assignment: CDR1 DFQATT and CDR2 SNEGSKA (reference sequence). V lost 0 bases, J lost 7 bases, and 11 bases stayed unmatched. There are 16 residues in the CDR3. The CDR3 is CSARDLARTGSQPQHF. In nucleotides, the CDR3 is TGCAGTGCTAGAGATCTGGCAAGGACAGGGAGCCAGCCCCAGCATTTT.

This clonotype showed up many times. The chain employs TRBV7-8 and TRBJ2-2; possible D gene TRBD1, 6 bases. V lost 5 bases, J lost 1 base, and 17 bases lay in between. The germline V gene encodes CDR1 SGHVS and CDR2 FQNEAQ. This CDR3 has 17 residues. CDR3 DNA: TGTGCCAGCAGCAGTGACAGGTACCCCGTGAACACCGGGGAGCTGTTTTTT. Protein sequence: CASSSDRYPVNTGELFF.

J is TRBJ2-3 and V is TRBV29-1, with D perhaps matching TRBD1 or TRBD2 (5 bases each). CDR3 length: 15 residues. In germline, CDR1 is SQVTM, CDR2 ANQGSEA. V lost 3 bases and J lost 0, with 13 bases in between. DNA of the CDR3: TGCAGCGTTGAGGGGACGGAAGCTAGCACAGATACGCAGTATTTT. It translates to CSVEGTEASTDTQYF.

This clonotype was picked up a small number of times. The gene calls are TRBV20-1 and TRBJ1-1; 8 positions agree with TRBD1. The ends lost 1 base at V and 6 bases at J; junction bases unmatched: 7. The germline V gene has CDR1 DFQATT and CDR2 SNEGSKA (reference sequence). This CDR3 spans 14 amino acids. CDR3 sequence (DNA): TGCAGTGCTAGAGTGGGGGGGACAGGTCCTGAAGCTTTCTTT. Its translation is CSARVGGTGPEAFF.

This clonotype was picked up a small number of times. This rearrangement joins TRBV29-1 to TRBJ2-5; TRBD1 matches at 7 bases. From germline, CDR1 is SQVTM and CDR2 ANQGSEA. The CDR3 has 13 residues. V dropped 3 bases and J dropped 4; count of bases not matched to a gene: 5. The CDR3 is CSVETGTLETQYF. The CDR3 DNA follows: TGCAGCGTTGAGACAGGGACCTTAGAGACCCAGTACTTC.